The 25 T cell receptor beta chains below were found in one sample sequenced in a study of vaccination and CD4 T cells after COVID-19. The treatment denotes: approximately 10-day PBMC culture with coronavirus spike peptide pools or control peptides (ViraFEST assay). Researchers used the Oncomine TCR Beta short-read assay to sequence DNA from cultured CD4+ T cells. TCRdb re-called the PCR reads with MiXCR, one entry per CDR3 protein. There are tens of thousands of distinct CDR3 sequences in the sample; 35% to 45% occur only once, and 4% to 5.5% lies in the top ten. No antigen has been assigned to these receptors. The sequenced sample was CD4+ T cells from blood, cultured in vitro, obtained before SARS-CoV-2 vaccination. All receptors derive from a human donor who had recovered from COVID-19.

The rearrangement uses TRBV27 and TRBJ2-7, with D unresolved. The V end lost 6 bases, the J end lost 4 bases, and 10 bases lay between the germline ends. The CDR3 loop spans 12 amino acids. Germline values: CDR1 MNHEY, CDR2 SMNVEV (reference sequence). The CDR3: CASSPSGYEQYF. CDR3 DNA sequence: TGTGCCAGCAGCCCCTCCGGTTACGAGCAGTACTTC.

This sequence joins TRBV7-4 and TRBJ2-7, with 7 bases lining up with TRBD1. The CDR3 covers 15 residues. V lost 5 bases and J lost 1; bases outside the gene matches: 8. Germline loops: CDR1 SGHVT, CDR2 SQSDAQ. CDR3 protein: CASSERGTASYEQYF. The CDR3 coding sequence is TGTGCCAGCAGCGAGAGGGGGACAGCATCCTACGAGCAGTACTTC.

This clonotype was seen more than once but under ten times. The chain uses TRBV7-2 and TRBJ1-2, with D maybe TRBD1 (5 bases). CDR1 and CDR2 (germline): SGHTA, FQGNSA. The CDR3 has 12 residues. V lost 2 bases and J 7 bases, leaving 8 bases between the germline ends. CDR3 amino acids: CASSLPGGGYTF. The CDR3 coding sequence is TGTGCCAGCAGCTTACCTGGGGGTGGCTACACCTTC.

V gene TRBV19 combines with J gene TRBJ1-6, with TRBD1 identical over 9 bases. Trimming cost V 6 bases and J 7 bases; bases outside gene matches: 7. CDR3 length: 15 residues. CDR1 LNHDA and CDR2 SQIVND come from the germline V gene (reference sequence). The CDR3 is CASRNGQGKNSPLHF. The CDR3 bases are TGTGCCAGTAGAAACGGACAGGGGAAGAATTCACCCCTCCACTTT.

The CDR3 is CSASPLAGGRTDTQYF. CDR3 DNA: TGCAGTGCAAGCCCCCTAGCGGGGGGCCGCACAGATACGCAGTATTTT. The chain is built from TRBV20-1 and TRBJ2-3; 11 bases agree with TRBD2. The CDR3 has 16 residues. From germline, CDR1 is DFQATT and CDR2 SNEGSKA (reference sequence). V gave up 6 bases and J gave up 1 base; unmatched junction bases: 9.

In its sample, this clonotype was seen a few times. The genes are TRBV19 and TRBJ1-2, with TRBD1 matching 8 bases. The V gene's germline CDR1 is LNHDA and CDR2 SQIVND (reference sequence). With 6 bases clipped from V and 3 bases from J, the junction kept 9 bases outside the gene matches. The CDR3 length is 15 residues. CDR3 sequence: CASRDTGGSYYGYTF. In nucleotides, the CDR3 is TGTGCCAGTAGAGATACAGGGGGTAGTTACTATGGCTACACCTTC.

Here the CDR3 DNA reads TGTGCCAGCAGCGTTAGCGGAGGCTCCTACGAGCAGTACTTC. It translates to CASSVSGGSYEQYF. V and J are TRBV7-2 and TRBJ2-7, with D possibly matching TRBD2 (6 bases). The CDR3 runs 14 residues. V was cut by 5 bases and J by 0 bases, with 11 bases left in between. Germline V lookup: CDR1 SGHTA, CDR2 FQGNSA.

In this sample, this clonotype turned up a few times. The chain couples TRBV2 to TRBJ2-7; possibly TRBD1 or TRBD2 for D (5 bases each). V was pared by 6 bases and J by 9 bases, with 24 bases between. This CDR3 spans 15 amino acids. Germline V gene sequence: CDR1 SNHLY, CDR2 FYNNEI. The CDR3, as DNA: TGTGCCAGCAGCGGTCCGGGACGGGGCTTTTTAGGGCAGTACTTC. This encodes CASSGPGRGFLGQYF. Based on the CDR3 plus reference TRBV2 and TRBJ2-7, the full variable domain is EPEVTQTPSHQVTQMGQEVILRCVPISNHLYFYWYRQILGQKVEFLVSFYNNEISEKSEIFDDQFSVERPDGSNFTLKIRSTKLEDSAMYFCASSGPGRGFLGQYFGPGTRLTVT.

A few counts support this clonotype. The rearrangement links TRBV15 to TRBJ1-1; D uncertain. This CDR3 comprises 13 residues. Germline V gene data show CDR1 as LNHNV and CDR2 as YYDKDF (reference sequence). Trimming stripped 5 bases from V and 1 base from J, with 8 bases between. The CDR3 sequence: CATSPRGNTEAFF. The DNA for the CDR3 is TGTGCCACCAGCCCACGGGGGAACACTGAAGCTTTCTTT.

A few counts support this clonotype. The V gene is TRBV20-1, the J gene TRBJ2-5, with 10 nucleotides matching TRBD2. Germline-derived CDR1 and CDR2 are DFQATT and SNEGSKA (reference sequence). The CDR3 extends over 17 amino acids. The J segment lost 3 bases and the V segment lost 1 base, leaving 11 bases of the junction unmatched. The CDR3 loop is CSARASGGLAYKETQYF. The CDR3 DNA follows: TGCAGTGCTAGAGCGTCAGGGGGACTAGCGTATAAAGAGACCCAGTACTTC.

The rearrangement joins TRBV19 to TRBJ2-5; 8 positions agree with TRBD1. This CDR3 has 14 amino acids. V was pared by 3 bases and J by 5 bases, with 5 bases of the junction left unmatched. CDR1 is LNHDA, CDR2 SQIVND, per germline (reference sequence). The CDR3 DNA reads as TGTGCCAGTAGTATCGGACAGGGTGGGGAGACCCAGTACTTC. This sequence encodes CASSIGQGGETQYF.

There are a few counts of this clonotype. The rearrangement links TRBV5-8 to TRBJ2-5; D not resolved. Germline CDR1 reads SGHTS; CDR2 reads YDEGEE. Trimming took off 0 bases at V and 2 bases at J, with 8 bases between the two ends. The CDR3 is 14 amino acids. CDR3 in amino acids: CASSLAGLQETQYF. The CDR3 DNA reads TGTGCCAGCAGCTTGGCCGGCCTTCAAGAGACCCAGTACTTC. The full variable domain, its missing parts supplied by reference TRBV5-8 and TRBJ2-5, is EAGVTQSPTHLIKTRGQQATLRCSPISGHTSVYWYQQALGLGLQFLLWYDEGEERNRGNFPPRFSGRQFPNYSSELNVNALELEDSALYLCASSLAGLQETQYFGPGTRLLVL.

This clonotype was found a few times. The V gene is TRBV20-1, the J gene TRBJ1-1; no clear D. Germline CDR1 is DFQATT and CDR2 is SNEGSKA (reference sequence). The CDR3 is made up of 13 amino acids. V dropped 3 bases and J dropped 0 bases, with 8 bases sitting between them. The CDR3, as DNA: TGCAGTGCTAGCAACAGTTTGAACACTGAAGCTTTCTTT. Its protein product is CSASNSLNTEAFF.

This clonotype has just one count. The chain is built from TRBV11-2 and TRBJ2-5; TRBD1 aligns across 9 bases. The length of the CDR3 is 15 residues. Trimming at V came to 1 base and at J to 5 bases, leaving 5 bases not matched to a gene. Germline CDR1 SGHAT, CDR2 FQNNGV. The CDR3 spells CASSLGRDRVETQYF. CDR3 bases: TGTGCCAGCAGCTTAGGTCGGGACAGGGTTGAGACCCAGTACTTC.

This clonotype showed up just a few times. The chain has TRBV11-2 and TRBJ2-3, with 8 bases that match TRBD2. Germline CDR1 is SGHAT and CDR2 is FQNNGV. Losses at the gene ends were 0 bases for V and 1 base for J; bases not matched to a gene: 3. The CDR3 has 16 residues. CDR3 coding DNA: TGTGCCAGCAGCTTAGATCGGCGGGAGGGCACAGATACGCAGTATTTT. It yields the protein CASSLDRREGTDTQYF.

The gene calls are TRBV28 and TRBJ2-7, with D possibly TRBD2 on 5 matching bases. The CDR3 runs to 16 residues. V lost 6 bases and J 0 bases, leaving 18 bases between the germline ends. Germline assignment: CDR1 MDHEN and CDR2 SYDVKM. Here the CDR3 reads CASSPHSVRSSYEQYF. The CDR3 region has the DNA TGTGCCAGCAGCCCTCATAGCGTTAGGAGCTCCTACGAGCAGTACTTC.

CDR3 nucleotide sequence: TGTGCCAGCAGTCCAGGGGGAGCGAACACCGGGGAGCTGTTTTTT. Translation gives CASSPGGANTGELFF. This chain connects TRBV11-3 to TRBJ2-2; 7 bases map to TRBD1. From germline, CDR1 is SGHNT and CDR2 YENEEA. The CDR3 spans 15 residues. The junction had 4 bases not matched to a gene; V was cut back by 6 bases and J by 0 bases.

The rearrangement joins TRBV12-3 or TRBV12-4 to TRBJ1-2; 9 nucleotides align to TRBD1. Trimming took 1 base from V and 4 from J; bases not matched to a gene: 1. This CDR3 is 14 amino acids long. The CDR3 DNA reads as TGTGCCAGCAGTTTAGTGACAGGGGGCTATGGCTACACCTTC. It specifies CASSLVTGGYGYTF.

The table lists this clonotype with a few counts. The CDR3: CASSFSGNTEAFF. Here the CDR3 DNA reads TGTGCCAGCAGCTTCTCAGGGAACACTGAAGCTTTCTTT. This chain connects TRBV5-4 to TRBJ1-1; D is uncertain. This CDR3 is built from 13 residues. CDR1 is SGHNT, CDR2 YYREEE, per germline (reference sequence). Trimming left V 2 bases short and J 1 base short, with 6 bases between.

The gene calls are TRBV6-5 and TRBJ1-1; TRBD1 matches at 7 bases. Trimming at V came to 2 bases and at J to 1 base, leaving 7 bases not matched to a gene. Germline CDR1 and CDR2: MNHEY and SVGAGI. This CDR3 is built from 16 residues. The CDR3 is CASSYLPRTGNTEAFF. The CDR3 nucleotides are TGTGCCAGCAGTTACCTACCCAGGACAGGGAACACTGAAGCTTTCTTT.

DNA for the CDR3: TGTGCCAGCAGACCTAGCGGGAGCACAGATACGCAGTATTTT. Its translation is CASRPSGSTDTQYF. This chain uses TRBV27 with TRBJ2-3; 8 bases match TRBD2. The CDR3 sequence is 14 residues long. Germline V CDR1 and CDR2: MNHEY, SMNVEV (reference sequence). With V trimmed by 6 bases and J by 0 bases, 2 bases remained unmatched.

This clonotype showed up just once. This chain uses TRBV7-9 with TRBJ1-1; the match to TRBD1 covers 7 bases. The CDR3 totals 14 residues. Germline V gene sequence: CDR1 SEHNR, CDR2 FQNEAQ (reference sequence). Trimming took 5 bases from V and 0 from J; bases not matched to a gene: 3. The CDR3 DNA follows: TGTGCCAGCAGCCAGGACAGGCTGAACACTGAAGCTTTCTTT. It codes for CASSQDRLNTEAFF.

The chain links TRBV5-6 to TRBJ2-7, with D perhaps matching TRBD1 (6 bases). Germline values: CDR1 SGHDT, CDR2 YYEEEE. Trimming took 1 base from V and 7 from J, leaving 12 bases between them. The CDR3 sequence is 13 residues long. CDR3 coding DNA: TGTGCCAGCAGCTTGTGGGGGCTCTGGGAGCAGTACTTC. As protein: CASSLWGLWEQYF.

This clonotype has more than one count but fewer than ten. This chain uses TRBV23-1 with TRBJ1-1, with D maybe TRBD1 (6 bases). TRBV23-1 is marked as an open reading frame, function uncertain. Trimming removed 4 bases at V and 4 bases at J, with 10 bases between. The CDR3 extends over 13 amino acids. The CDR3 bases are TGCGCCAGCAGTCGCTCACAGGGCACTGAAGCTTTCTTT. Translated, it gives CASSRSQGTEAFF.

This rearrangement joins TRBV6-2 or TRBV6-3 to TRBJ1-2; the D gene is possibly TRBD1 (5 bases). The CDR3 consists of 12 residues. V was cut by 4 bases and J by 14 bases, with 17 bases left in between. Germline assignment: CDR1 MNHEY and CDR2 SVGEGT. The CDR3 sequence: CASSFVGSGKTF. The CDR3, as DNA: TGTGCCAGCAGTTTCGTGGGCTCAGGGAAGACCTTC.